The rows below give T cell receptor beta chains drawn from one sample of a study of human T cells and chemical hapten exposure. TCRdb reprocessed the RACE reads with MiXCR, giving one entry per CDR3 protein. In the table there are 39,000 or so distinct CDR3 sequences, 3% to 4% of which are singletons. The material sequenced was whole blood, taken in connection with sensitization to the hapten diphenylcyclopropenone (DPC). The receptors were gathered from a man aged 45-65 years with alopecia areata. Some clones in this sample may be carry-over from other donors' samples. The CDR3 runs from the conserved cysteine through the conserved F or W.

v_call	cdr3_aa
TRBV10-3	CAISESPSSEQFF
TRBV28	CASSLVGDASGRAHEQYF
TRBV10-1	CASSPQSLYEQYF
TRBV7-2	CASSYYGDTQYF
TRBV5-1	CASSLERERYNEQFF
TRBV29-1	CSVGTSGRDTQYF
TRBV5-4	CASSPSWTSGSREQYF
TRBV6-5	CASTRMDQSRSPLHF
TRBV6-2/TRBV6-3	CASTPDRTYGYTF
TRBV20-1	CSASGTSGIRGELFF
TRBV12-3/TRBV12-4	CASSSGAGTQETQYF
TRBV5-4	CASSQGTSSHEQYF
TRBV7-8	CASSLTVYNEQFF
TRBV29-1	CSANRSPLYEQYF
TRBV5-1	CASSLERTGISGYTF
TRBV10-1	CASSDLGSDGELFF
TRBV12-3/TRBV12-4	CASRPGTANSYEQYF
TRBV20-1	CSASATGSEKLFF
TRBV11-3	CASSLDLDGRNEQFF
TRBV4-1	CASSQDWGVQETQYF
TRBV18	CASQRDKPYEQYF
TRBV7-9	CASSFYSNQPQHF
TRBV9	CASSQQGGGTEAFF
TRBV5-4	CASSLNNQPQHF
TRBV20-1	CSARATEDTQYF
TRBV3-1	CASSQDWAQTYEQYF
TRBV30	CAWSPGTGELFF
TRBV28	CASSFGSRTTEAFF
TRBV12-3/TRBV12-4	CASRAGGSNTEAFF
TRBV4-1	CASSQDRGTNEQFF